The subject of this entry is one T cell receptor beta chain. This receptor's antigen is unknown. Base qualities are missing; no much larger clone stands one base away. The CDR3 holds 16 amino acids from the cysteine to the phenylalanine. Solely the CDR3 DNA is kept, with 48 bases framed from the first base. Based on the germline V gene, the CDR1 and CDR2 sequences are KGHSH and LQKENI. The junction shows trimming of 3 bases on V and 8 bases on J, and the gene matches do not reach 10 bases of it. The data belong to a study of shared clonotypes between healthy human individuals (TCRdb year 2020). Notes on the research overall: Two women and a few men aged 18 to 49 years were included in the cohort. Each donor's leukapheresis produced roughly between roughly 0.85 and 9.5 billion PBMCs. For each donor, CD4 naive and CD4 memory were each given three plates, CD8 naive was given two plates, and CD8 memory was given one plate. To estimate repertoire size and how much clonotype sharing occurs between individuals, the study deeply sequenced the blood TCR repertoires of five or six healthy adults. Different laboratories and diverse techniques were used to prepare libraries and sequence TCR repertoires, to increase sequencing depth and limit assay-specific biases. General study outcomes and caveats: Sampling was restricted to blood, and TCR repertoires in tissue are likely to differ from TCR repertoires in blood. Sharing across a few donors was observed for about 5% of naive CD4, over 3% of naive CD8, around 2.5% of memory CD4, and around 0.4% of memory CD8 clonotypes. Clonotypes shared by all four sorted-subset donors showed higher generation probabilities than non-shared clonotypes. Based on pairwise subsampling, the degree of clonotype sharing among donors was expected to be affected by sequencing depth. The genetic and exposure-history diversity represented was limited by the small number of donors. Naive subsets generally had larger estimated clonotype richness than memory subsets did. Incomplete sequencing was indicated by rarefaction of sorted-subset datasets, despite the large sequencing depth.

Using the deep immunoSEQ assay, TCR CDR3 regions were amplified from genomic DNA by multiplex PCR. Extracted genomic DNA from each cell subset was spread evenly across all wells of several immunoSEQ 96-well plates, with each plate serving as a replicate. For sorted subsets, each replicate PCR was loaded with about 0.2 ug genomic DNA, equivalent to 30,000 or so T cell genomes. The purified libraries were quantified using a Qubit 3.0 fluorometer, sized with a Bioanalyzer 2100, and then quantified again using the KAPA Library Quantification kit. Every immunoSEQ 96-well plate was sequenced on a dedicated single-read 150-cycle Illumina NextSeq 550 flow cell. The original methods were these. Because only junctional sequences without quality scores were contained in the immunoSEQ output, filtering matching that applied to full-length reads could not be performed. To assign V/J genes and CDR3, sequences were annotated using PyIR, a Python wrapper for IgBLAST v1.9, with IMGT germline references. Reads with weak V/J assignments (E-value above 1e-6), missing CDR3, stop codons, out-of-frame junctions, or ambiguous translated residues were removed. V3J clonotypes were defined by identical inferred V gene, J gene, and CDR3 amino acid sequence. To compute the percentage overlap between repertoires, the number of shared unique clonotypes was divided by the size of the smaller repertoire. Repertoire richness was assessed with RTK rarefaction, the Chao1 estimator, and Recon v2.1 estimates of unobserved clonotypes. For all TCRbeta clonotypes obtained by the gDNA method from a few donors, generation probabilities were computed with OLGA. Not all clones reach the TCRdb copy of this immuneACCESS table, which keeps in-frame sequences only. Checked studies attribute under half of the gap to unresolved V genes and leave the rest unexplained. V and J calls and clone size follow that table, whereas D and trimming were derived from the DNA. For this sample there are 2 million to 2.5 million clones; roughly 91% appear just once. The ten biggest clones cover more than 1.5% of the sample.

CD8 naive samples consisted of CD45RO-negative cells that were positively selected for CCR7, yielding a CD45RA+CCR7+ population without TemRA cells. The donors were healthy, HIV-negative adults with no recently reported acute infections or vaccinations. All donors were Caucasian adults living in Nashville, Tennessee, USA. Blood was obtained by leukapheresis, after which PBMCs were separated by Ficoll-Histopaque density gradient centrifugation and cryopreserved in liquid nitrogen vapor phase. Purity and quantity of every magnetically sorted T cell population were checked by analytical flow cytometry. Genomic DNA was isolated from every sorted fraction and measured by UV absorbance on a Nanodrop 2000c.

This receptor was taken from a man between 18 and 29 years old in good health. Some clones in this sample may be carry-over from other donors' samples. The material sequenced was naive CD8+ T cells from PBMCs. This sample's cell subset or site label indicates: CD45RA+CCR7+. Here the chain combines TRBV18 and TRBJ2-1; 10 middle bases align to TRBD2. The DNA sequence is given as TGTGCCAGCTCACCGGGTGCTAGCGGGAGCGGGTATGAGCAGTTCTTC. Its protein is CASSPGASGSGYEQFF.